This T cell receptor beta chain derives from a study of T cell responses to AZD1222 COVID-19 vaccine (dated by TCRdb to about 2021). As for the study more broadly: A total of about 250 trial participants underwent TCR sequencing, of whom nearly 210 had received two doses of AZD1222 and about 25 had received two doses of the MenACWY control vaccine. Enrollment into the trials was organized by age into subgroups of 18-55, 56-69 and 70-plus years, and those subgroups contained roughly 140, 27 and 60 TCR-sequenced participants, respectively. What the authors observed across the whole study: Nearly half of unique spike-specific TCRs reportedly recognized epitopes outside regions mutated in the B.1.351 and B.1.1.7 variants. After two AZD1222 doses, both the breadth and the depth of spike-specific TCRs were significantly higher than at day 0 and than in MenACWY recipients. Participants were mostly white British and included more females than males, and it was suggested by the authors that clonal diversity may have been underestimated. The 56-69-year group was small, and its depth increase did not reach significance, likely because of low power. Conclusions about previously exposed vaccinees are limited, since just 5 to 7 AZD1222 recipients were seropositive for SARS-CoV-2 at baseline. The whole spike protein was spanned by vaccine-associated CD4 TCRs, and dominant responses were seen in regions 160-218 and 743-854. Because no samples from the day 14 peak response were available, repertoires could be characterized only after the peak T cell response.

The time point label for this specimen denotes: about 28 days (+/-7) after the second vaccine dose. AZD1222 recipients given second doses at about 4 weeks or at about 12 weeks were pooled, since spike-specific TCR depth and breadth were not found to differ between the two schedules. Vaccinee samples came from UK trials COV001 and COV002, including a single-blind randomized controlled phase 2/3 trial of AZD1222 (ChAdOx1 nCoV-19) in healthy adults. For TCRbeta chain sequencing, PBMC samples were collected from trial participants at day 0 and at day 28 after the second dose. Including cysteine and phenylalanine, the CDR3 has 16 amino acids. Only the CDR3 DNA stays, 48 bases, in frame from base 1. CDR1 SEHNR and CDR2 FQNEAQ are derived from the germline V gene (reference sequence). From V the trimming removes 8 bases and from J it removes 0 bases, while the gene matches leave 13 bases of the junction unaccounted for.

The CDR3 regions of human TCRbeta chains were subjected to immunosequencing. Concerning the study's data processing: TCRs in the repertoires were compared against a reference library of SARS-CoV-2-specific TCRs that had been generated with the MIRA antigen-specificity platform. Breadth was defined as the fraction of unique TCRs that were SARS-CoV-2-associated. Depth was defined as the fraction of total T cells that were SARS-CoV-2-associated. Using the MIRA data, each spike-specific TCR was assigned both to the spike region to which the TCR was reactive and to a CD4 or CD8 class. Log10-transformed breadth and depth values were compared by one-way ANOVA with Sidak's multiple comparisons tests. Sourced from immuneACCESS, this table was stored by TCRdb with only in-frame sequences that have V and J called. A share of the clones is absent; for the studies checked, an unresolved V gene accounts for under half, and the remainder has no known explanation. That table gives V, J and clone size, and the DNA gave D and trimming. The sample records over 130,000 clones, approximately 92% of which are singletons. The ten most abundant clones make up under 4% of the sample.

Note on this clone: Its antigen is unknown. The record has no base qualities; no much larger clone is one base away.

The sample in question was peripheral blood, obtained 28 days after the second AZD1222 dose. The clonotype originates from an adult who received the AZD1222 COVID-19 vaccine. Rearrangement joined TRBV7-9 to TRBJ2-7, with 7 junctional bases fitting TRBD2. The nucleotide sequence is TGTGCCAGCGGGGCGGGAGAATCCAAAAGCTCCTACGAGCAGTACTTC. This translates into CASGAGESKSSYEQYF.